The 27 T cell receptor beta chains presented below share a single source sample, sequenced in a study of CD8 T cells in ankylosing spondylitis. Using its own MiXCR run on the 5' RACE reads, TCRdb lists one record per CDR3 protein. Among a few hundred thousand distinct CDR3 sequences, under 30% were seen once, and the ten largest hold 0.5% to 0.65%. Sequencing was performed on blood, either unsorted or a sorted T cell fraction (not recorded which). The receptors were gathered from a male donor with ankylosing spondylitis or in good health (not recorded which).

The table lists this clonotype with many counts. The gene calls are TRBV12-3 or TRBV12-4 and TRBJ2-7; D ambiguous. This CDR3 region has 12 residues. Trimming removed 6 bases at V and 3 bases at J, with 9 bases between. In DNA form, the CDR3 reads TGTGCCAGCAGCCTTTCCTACTACGAGCAGTACTTC. Protein sequence: CASSLSYYEQYF.

The sample holds many counts of this clonotype. This sequence joins TRBV6-1 and TRBJ2-1; TRBD1 might be the D (8 bases). The length of the CDR3 is 18 residues. Trimming removed 5 bases at V and 6 bases at J, with 26 bases between. CDR1 and CDR2 from the germline V gene are MNHNS and SASEGT. The CDR3 here is CASSPAPVLADRANEQFF. The CDR3 nucleotides are TGTGCCAGCAGTCCAGCCCCCGTGCTAGCGGACAGGGCCAATGAGCAGTTCTTC.

This clonotype has ten or more counts. The chain is built from TRBV20-1 and TRBJ2-2; 7 bases map to TRBD1. Losses at the gene ends were 6 bases for V and 4 bases for J; bases not matched to a gene: 5. Germline CDR1 reads DFQATT; CDR2 reads SNEGSKA (reference sequence). CDR3 length equals 13 residues. The CDR3 spells CSATGQSTGELFF. As DNA, the CDR3 is TGCAGTGCCACGGGACAGTCCACCGGGGAGCTGTTTTTT.

At least ten counts were recorded for this clonotype. This sequence joins TRBV10-3 and TRBJ1-5; 7 bases fit TRBD1. The V gene's germline CDR1 is ENHRY and CDR2 SYGVKD. The CDR3 extends over 13 amino acids. The trim removed 5 bases at V and 5 bases at J, leaving 3 bases unmatched. CDR3 DNA: TGTGCCATCAGTCAGGGGGAGGATCAGCCCCAGCATTTT. It is translated as CAISQGEDQPQHF.

The CDR3 DNA follows: TGTGCCAGCAGCGTACAGGGTCCAGAGACCCAGTACTTC. Translating it yields CASSVQGPETQYF. The V gene is TRBV9, the J gene TRBJ2-5; possible D gene TRBD1, 5 bases. This CDR3 contains 13 residues. Germline CDR1 SGDLS, CDR2 YYNGEE. Trimming took 1 base from V and 4 from J, leaving 8 bases between them.

Many counts were recorded for this clonotype. The chain is built from TRBV20-1 and TRBJ2-3; 12 bases agree with TRBD1. The CDR3 spans 14 residues. CDR1 and CDR2 (germline): DFQATT, SNEGSKA (reference sequence). V lost 6 bases and J lost 3; bases outside the gene matches: 4. In nucleotides, the CDR3 is TGCAGTGCATGGGACAGGGGGCCAACAGATACGCAGTATTTT. This encodes CSAWDRGPTDTQYF.

V and J are TRBV2 and TRBJ2-7, with 7 bases identical to TRBD2. This CDR3 has 12 residues. The V gene end was trimmed by 5 bases and the J gene end by 6 bases; junction bases not matched to a gene: 4. Germline V CDR1 and CDR2: SNHLY, FYNNEI. The CDR3 region has the DNA TGTGCCAGCAGTCGACTAGCTCTCGAGCAGTACTTC. Its translation: CASSRLALEQYF.

This clonotype was observed at least ten times. The chain joins TRBV20-1 to TRBJ2-5; D gene ambiguous. V was shortened by 4 bases and J by 5 bases, with 5 bases between the two germline ends. From germline, CDR1 is DFQATT and CDR2 SNEGSKA (reference sequence). This CDR3 has 10 residues. As DNA, the CDR3 is TGCAGTGCTAAGAGGGAGACCCAGTACTTC. Its translation is CSAKRETQYF.

This clonotype appeared many times. The rearrangement links TRBV12-3 or TRBV12-4 to TRBJ1-1; D not resolved. The CDR3 has 11 residues. The V gene lost 5 bases and the J gene lost 2 bases, with 3 bases spanning the gap. Here the CDR3 reads CASSTNTEAFF. For the CDR3, the DNA is TGTGCCAGCAGTACCAACACTGAAGCTTTCTTT.

This clonotype was picked up many times. The chain combines TRBV28 with TRBJ2-3, with 12 bases aligning to TRBD2. Germline-derived CDR1 and CDR2 are MDHEN and SYDVKM. There are 16 residues in the CDR3. V was clipped by 2 bases and J by 2 bases; unmatched bases: 2. CDR3 protein: CASSLLAGGNTDTQYF. CDR3 nucleotides: TGTGCCAGCAGTTTACTAGCGGGGGGGAACACAGATACGCAGTATTTT.

This clonotype was found many times. This chain joins TRBV5-1 and TRBJ1-4; TRBD1 is a possible D gene (5 bases). V lost 3 bases to trimming and J lost 6 bases, with 12 bases between them. CDR1 SGHRS and CDR2 YFSETQ come from the germline V gene. This CDR3 has 14 residues. The CDR3 reads CASSSGTTDEKLFF. The CDR3 DNA reads as TGCGCCAGCAGCTCCGGGACTACAGATGAAAAACTGTTTTTT.

In this sample, this clonotype turned up many times. The V and J genes are TRBV9 and TRBJ2-3; D tentatively reads TRBD1 or TRBD2 (5 bases each). CDR3 length: 15 residues. Trimming took 0 bases from V and 3 from J, leaving 11 bases between them. CDR1 is SGDLS, CDR2 YYNGEE, per germline. Here the CDR3 DNA reads TGTGCCAGCAGCGTAGAGGGGACGTCAACAGATACGCAGTATTTT. Amino acids: CASSVEGTSTDTQYF.

CDR3 protein: CASSLVGLGGLNEQFF. For the CDR3, the DNA is TGTGCCAGCAGCTTAGTTGGGCTGGGAGGGCTTAATGAGCAGTTCTTC. The chain is built from TRBV11-2 and TRBJ2-1, with 7 positions matching TRBD2. Trimming removed 1 base from V and 7 bases from J; junction bases left unmatched: 10. The germline gives CDR1 SGHAT, CDR2 FQNNGV. CDR3 size: 16 residues.

This clonotype was counted many times. The chain joins TRBV29-1 to TRBJ2-2; a possible D gene is TRBD2 (7 bases). Between the trimmed V and J ends, which lost 7 bases and 0 bases, there was a span of 15 bases. CDR3 length: 15 residues. The germline gives CDR1 SQVTM, CDR2 ANQGSEA. The CDR3 region has the DNA TGCAGCGCCCAGGGGAGGGACCCGAACACCGGGGAGCTGTTTTTT. Amino acid sequence: CSAQGRDPNTGELFF.

This clonotype was picked up a small number of times. The chain couples TRBV20-1 to TRBJ2-7, with 8 bases fitting TRBD1. This CDR3 comprises 15 residues. Germline CDR1 reads DFQATT; CDR2 reads SNEGSKA (reference sequence). With V trimmed by 6 bases and J by 4 bases, 14 bases remained unmatched. CDR3 sequence (DNA): TGCAGTGCAGTCCCGGGACAGGTACCCTGGTACGAGCAGTACTTC. Translation: CSAVPGQVPWYEQYF.

This clonotype was recorded many times. V usage is TRBV20-1 and J usage is TRBJ2-1; possible D gene TRBD1, 7 bases. V was shortened by 5 bases and J by 1 base, with 12 bases between the two germline ends. Germline V CDR1 and CDR2: DFQATT, SNEGSKA (reference sequence). The CDR3 is made up of 14 amino acids. DNA for the CDR3: TGCAGTGCTCAGACAGGGAGGTCCTACAATGAGCAGTTCTTC. Amino acid sequence: CSAQTGRSYNEQFF.

This chain links TRBV15 with TRBJ2-5; 8 nucleotides align to TRBD2. V trimming: 3 bases; J trimming: 4 bases; junction bases outside the gene matches: 10. Germline values: CDR1 LNHNV, CDR2 YYDKDF (reference sequence). This CDR3 is built from 16 residues. The CDR3 loop is CATSRLQRGFGETQYF. DNA for the CDR3: TGTGCCACCAGCAGGTTGCAGCGGGGGTTCGGAGAGACCCAGTACTTC.

The rearrangement joins TRBV20-1 to TRBJ2-2, with 9 bases lining up with TRBD1. Trimming took 2 bases from V and 0 from J; bases not matched to a gene: 4. Germline V gene lookup returns CDR1 DFQATT and CDR2 SNEGSKA (reference sequence). CDR3 length equals 16 residues. The CDR3 spells CSARSTGGPNTGELFF. For the CDR3, the DNA is TGCAGTGCTAGATCAACAGGGGGCCCGAACACCGGGGAGCTGTTTTTT.

This clonotype was detected many times. The chain is built from TRBV12-5 and TRBJ2-7; TRBD1 matches at 10 bases. Germline V lookup: CDR1 LGHNT, CDR2 FRNRAP. J lost 6 bases, V lost 5 bases, and 7 bases had no gene match. The CDR3 has 14 amino acids. The CDR3 is CASGRIGTGAEQYF. The DNA for the CDR3 is TGTGCTAGTGGTAGAATCGGGACAGGGGCCGAGCAGTACTTC.

A few counts support this clonotype. V and J are TRBV20-1 and TRBJ2-3; the D gene is possibly TRBD1 (6 bases). The CDR3 runs to 15 residues. CDR1 DFQATT and CDR2 SNEGSKA come from the germline V gene (reference sequence). V was shortened by 4 bases and J by 3 bases, with 17 bases between the two germline ends. The CDR3 coding sequence is TGCAGTGCTACCCCAGGGGCCACCCCGACAGATACGCAGTATTTT. This codes for CSATPGATPTDTQYF.

This clonotype occurred a few times. The V call is TRBV3-1, the J call TRBJ1-2; D possibly corresponds to TRBD1 (5 bases). CDR1 is LGHDT, CDR2 YNNKEL, per germline (reference sequence). This CDR3 has 12 amino acids. V lost 4 bases and J lost 5, with 8 bases in between. CDR3 DNA: TGTGCCAGCAGCCTAGCAGGGTATGGCTACACCTTC. Protein: CASSLAGYGYTF.

This clonotype showed up many times. The rearrangement links TRBV12-3 or TRBV12-4 to TRBJ2-7; no clear D. V dropped 5 bases and J dropped 6 bases, with 8 bases sitting between them. This CDR3 is 11 amino acids long. This CDR3 reads CASSGVIEQYF. In DNA form, the CDR3 reads TGTGCCAGCAGTGGCGTAATCGAGCAGTACTTC.

This clonotype was detected a few times. The gene calls are TRBV6-5 and TRBJ2-7, with a possible D match to TRBD1 (5 bases). CDR1 and CDR2 from the germline V gene are MNHEY and SVGAGI. The CDR3 loop spans 15 amino acids. Trimming stripped 2 bases from V and 4 bases from J, with 15 bases between. The CDR3 sequence: CASSYRGRVGYEQYF. For the CDR3, the DNA is TGTGCCAGCAGTTACAGGGGCAGGGTTGGGTACGAGCAGTACTTC.

Ten or more counts support this clonotype. V usage is TRBV20-1 and J usage is TRBJ2-2, with no clear D. Germline assignment: CDR1 DFQATT and CDR2 SNEGSKA (reference sequence). The CDR3 totals 13 residues. The V end was cut by 5 bases, the J end by 2 bases, with 9 bases between. The CDR3 region is CSAQLQNTGELFF. CDR3 DNA: TGCAGTGCTCAACTTCAAAACACCGGGGAGCTGTTTTTT.

V usage is TRBV20-1 and J usage is TRBJ2-6; possible D gene TRBD1, 5 bases. The CDR3 is made up of 14 amino acids. The V and J ends lost 6 bases and 2 bases respectively, with 11 bases between them. Per germline, CDR1 DFQATT and CDR2 SNEGSKA (reference sequence). CDR3 sequence (DNA): TGCAGTGCCGTCTCAGGGACTGGGGCCAACGTCCTGACTTTC. This encodes CSAVSGTGANVLTF.

This chain connects TRBV6-1 to TRBJ1-2; no firm D call. The V gene lost 4 bases and the J gene lost 4 bases, with 10 bases spanning the gap. Germline CDR1 MNHNS, CDR2 SASEGT. This CDR3 has 13 residues. CDR3 sequence: CASSAPDGYGYTF. The CDR3 nucleotides read TGTGCCAGCAGTGCGCCGGACGGCTATGGCTACACCTTC.

The chain recombines TRBV28 with TRBJ2-3, with D possibly matching TRBD1 (6 bases). V lost 5 bases and J lost 4, with 25 bases in between. Germline-derived CDR1 and CDR2 are MDHEN and SYDVKM. This CDR3 spans 18 amino acids. The CDR3 region is CASSPPQPGQFLADTQYF. The DNA of the CDR3 is TGTGCCAGCAGTCCGCCCCAACCCGGACAGTTTTTGGCAGATACGCAGTATTTT. Supplemented by reference TRBV28 and TRBJ2-3, the full variable domain reads DVKVTQSSRYLVKRTGEKVFLECVQDMDHENMFWYRQDPGLGLRLIYFSYDVKMKEKGDIPEGYSVSREKKERFSLILESASTNQTSMYLCASSPPQPGQFLADTQYFGPGTRLTVL.